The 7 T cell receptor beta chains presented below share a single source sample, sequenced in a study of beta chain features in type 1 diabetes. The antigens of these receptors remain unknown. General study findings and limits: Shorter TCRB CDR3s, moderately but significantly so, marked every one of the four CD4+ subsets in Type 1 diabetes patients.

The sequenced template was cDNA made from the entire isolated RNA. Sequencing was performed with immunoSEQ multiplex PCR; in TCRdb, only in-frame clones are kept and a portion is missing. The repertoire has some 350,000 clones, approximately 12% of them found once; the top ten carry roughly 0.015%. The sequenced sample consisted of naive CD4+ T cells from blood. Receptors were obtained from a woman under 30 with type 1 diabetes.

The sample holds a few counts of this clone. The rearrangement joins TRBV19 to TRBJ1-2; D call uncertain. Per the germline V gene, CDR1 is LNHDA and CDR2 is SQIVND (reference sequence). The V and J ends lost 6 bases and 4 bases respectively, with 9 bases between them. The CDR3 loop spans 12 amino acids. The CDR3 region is CASSSRPYGYTF. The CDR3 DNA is TGTGCCAGTAGCAGCAGGCCCTATGGCTACACCTTC.

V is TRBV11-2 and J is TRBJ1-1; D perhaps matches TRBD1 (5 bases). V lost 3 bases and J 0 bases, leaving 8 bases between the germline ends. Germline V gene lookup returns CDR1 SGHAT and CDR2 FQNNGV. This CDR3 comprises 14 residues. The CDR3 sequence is CASSLTVMNTEAFF. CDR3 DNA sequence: TGTGCCAGCAGCTTGACAGTCATGAACACTGAAGCTTTCTTT. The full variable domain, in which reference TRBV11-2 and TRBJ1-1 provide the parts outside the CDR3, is EAGVAQSPRYKIIEKRQSVAFWCNPISGHATLYWYQQILGQGPKLLIQFQNNGVVDDSQLPKDRFSAERLKGVDSTLKIQPAKLEDSAVYLCASSLTVMNTEAFFGQGTRLTVV.

CDR3 nucleotides: TGTGCTAGTGGTTTGACATCGACAGGTGCAGAGACCCAGTACTTC. Protein sequence: CASGLTSTGAETQYF. This chain connects TRBV12-5 to TRBJ2-5, with D possibly matching TRBD1 (6 bases). Germline V gives CDR1 LGHNT, CDR2 FRNRAP. The CDR3 contains 15 residues. V was pared by 2 bases and J by 4 bases, with 14 bases between. The full variable domain, its missing parts supplied by reference TRBV12-5 and TRBJ2-5, is DARVTQTPRHKVTEMGQEVTMRCQPILGHNTVFWYRQTMMQGLELLAYFRNRAPLDDSGMPKDRFSAEMPDATLATLKIQPSEPRDSAVYFCASGLTSTGAETQYFGPGTRLLVL.

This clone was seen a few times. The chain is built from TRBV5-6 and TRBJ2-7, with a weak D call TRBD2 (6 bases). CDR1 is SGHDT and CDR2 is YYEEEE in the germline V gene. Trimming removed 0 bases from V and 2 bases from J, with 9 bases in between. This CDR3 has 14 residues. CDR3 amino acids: CASSLALAAYEQYV. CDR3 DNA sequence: TGTGCCAGCAGCTTGGCGTTAGCGGCCTACGAGCAGTACGTC.

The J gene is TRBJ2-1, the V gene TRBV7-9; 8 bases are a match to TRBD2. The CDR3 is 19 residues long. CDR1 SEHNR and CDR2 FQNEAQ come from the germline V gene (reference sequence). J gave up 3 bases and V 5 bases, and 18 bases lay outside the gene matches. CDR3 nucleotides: TGTGCCAGCAGCCCCTGGGTAGCGGGACCGCAAAAACACTACAATGAGCAGTTCTTC. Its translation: CASSPWVAGPQKHYNEQFF. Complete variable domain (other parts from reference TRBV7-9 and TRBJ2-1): DTGVSQNPRHKITKRGQNVTFRCDPISEHNRLYWYRQTLGQGPEFLTYFQNEAQLEKSRLLSDRFSAERPKGSFSTLEIQRTEQGDSAMYLCASSPWVAGPQKHYNEQFFGPGTRLTVL.

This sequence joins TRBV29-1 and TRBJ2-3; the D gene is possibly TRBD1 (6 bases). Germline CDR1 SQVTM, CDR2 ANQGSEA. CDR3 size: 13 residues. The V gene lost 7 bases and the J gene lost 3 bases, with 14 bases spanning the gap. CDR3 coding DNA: TGCAGCGGAACAGGGATTCTTACAGATACGCAGTATTTT. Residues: CSGTGILTDTQYF.

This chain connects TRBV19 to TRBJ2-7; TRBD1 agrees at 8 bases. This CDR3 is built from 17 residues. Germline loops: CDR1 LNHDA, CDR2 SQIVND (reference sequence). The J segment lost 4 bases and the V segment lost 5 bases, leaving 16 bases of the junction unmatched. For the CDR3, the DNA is TGTGCCAGTAGTCAAGCAAGAACAGGGGGTTGGGGTTACGAGCAGTACTTC. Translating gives CASSQARTGGWGYEQYF.